Listed below are T cell receptor beta chains from one sample, sequenced in a study of blood T cell repertoires in COVID-19. Some clones are missing from TCRdb's copy, which holds only in-frame ones; the method was immunoSEQ multiplex PCR. The sample records tens of thousands of clones, 88% being singletons. The sequencing sample was made of peripheral blood. The origin of the receptors is a man aged 55 to 70 with COVID-19, enrolled during active disease. Both conserved end residues are part of each CDR3. The D gene is left open where the match is weak.

v_call: TRBV19; d_call: -; j_call: TRBJ2-7; cdr3_nt: TGTGCCAGTAGTATAGTGGGCAGTTCCTACGAGCAGTACTTC; cdr3_aa: CASSIVGSSYEQYF
v_call: TRBV18; d_call: -; j_call: TRBJ2-7; cdr3_nt: TGTGCCAGCCAGTCCGGGACACGAACCTACGAGCAGTACTTC; cdr3_aa: CASQSGTRTYEQYF
v_call: TRBV29-1; d_call: -; j_call: TRBJ2-1; cdr3_nt: TGCAGCGTTGTCTCTATTAGCCAACAATCTAATGAGCAGTTCTTC; cdr3_aa: CSVVSISQQSNEQFF
v_call: TRBV29-1; d_call: -; j_call: TRBJ1-1; cdr3_nt: TGCAGCGCCCAGGTCGGGGGGGGAGGCACTGAAGCTTTCTTT; cdr3_aa: CSAQVGGGGTEAFF
v_call: TRBV4-1; d_call: -; j_call: TRBJ2-3; cdr3_nt: TGCGCCAGCAGCCAAGGTCCAAGCACAGATACGCAGTATTTT; cdr3_aa: CASSQGPSTDTQYF
v_call: TRBV30; d_call: TRBD1; j_call: TRBJ1-2; cdr3_nt: TGTGCCTGGAGTGAACAGGGGGTTTCTGGCTACACCTTC; cdr3_aa: CAWSEQGVSGYTF
v_call: TRBV7-9; d_call: -; j_call: TRBJ1-1; cdr3_nt: TGTGCCAGCAACCCAGGGTTCCCTATGAACACTGAAGCTTTCTTT; cdr3_aa: CASNPGFPMNTEAFF
v_call: TRBV5-4; d_call: -; j_call: TRBJ2-1; cdr3_nt: TGTGCCAGCAGCTTTGTTGCAGGGGTTTCCTACAATGAGCAGTTCTTC; cdr3_aa: CASSFVAGVSYNEQFF
v_call: TRBV10-3; d_call: -; j_call: TRBJ2-5; cdr3_nt: TGTGCCATCAGCGCCGGGGAGACCCAGTACTTC; cdr3_aa: CAISAGETQYF
v_call: TRBV7-9; d_call: TRBD1; j_call: TRBJ1-4; cdr3_nt: TGTGCCAGCAGCTTAGCACAAACAGGGGATCGTGAAAAACTGTTTTTT; cdr3_aa: CASSLAQTGDREKLFF
v_call: TRBV28; d_call: TRBD2; j_call: TRBJ2-1; cdr3_nt: TGTGCCAGCACCCCCGGGACTAGCGGGGCGGGGGAGCAGTTCTTC; cdr3_aa: CASTPGTSGAGEQFF
v_call: TRBV11-2; d_call: -; j_call: TRBJ1-6; cdr3_nt: TGTGCCAGCAGCCGAGAGGGCAGGGGCAATAATTCACCCCTCCACTTT; cdr3_aa: CASSREGRGNNSPLHF
v_call: TRBV19; d_call: -; j_call: TRBJ1-4; cdr3_nt: TGTGCCAGTAGTTCAACAAATGAAAAACTGTTTTTT; cdr3_aa: CASSSTNEKLFF
v_call: TRBV2; d_call: -; j_call: TRBJ1-4; cdr3_nt: TGTGCCAGCAGGCCCCTCGGGGGATTCAATGAAAAACTGTTTTTT; cdr3_aa: CASRPLGGFNEKLFF
v_call: TRBV24-1; d_call: TRBD2; j_call: TRBJ2-2; cdr3_nt: TGTGCCACCAGTTCGTGGGGGAGGGCCCTTACCGGGGAGCTGTTTTTT; cdr3_aa: CATSSWGRALTGELFF
v_call: TRBV4-2; d_call: TRBD2; j_call: TRBJ2-5; cdr3_nt: TGTGCCAGCAGCCACCAGACTAGCGATCCTGTGGAGACCCAGTACTTC; cdr3_aa: CASSHQTSDPVETQYF
v_call: TRBV9; d_call: -; j_call: TRBJ2-3; cdr3_nt: TGTGCCAGCAGCGGGGGGGTCCGTACAGATACGCAGTATTTT; cdr3_aa: CASSGGVRTDTQYF
v_call: TRBV28; d_call: -; j_call: TRBJ1-2; cdr3_nt: TGTGCCAGCAGTTTACTAAACTATGGCTACACCTTC; cdr3_aa: CASSLLNYGYTF
v_call: TRBV14; d_call: TRBD2; j_call: TRBJ2-1; cdr3_nt: TGTGCCAGCAGCCATACTAGCGGGGGTTACTCCTACAATGAGCAGTTCTTC; cdr3_aa: CASSHTSGGYSYNEQFF
v_call: TRBV28; d_call: -; j_call: TRBJ1-3; cdr3_nt: TGTGCCAGCAGTTTGACAGTCAACTCTGGAAACACCATATATTTT; cdr3_aa: CASSLTVNSGNTIYF
v_call: TRBV30; d_call: -; j_call: TRBJ1-1; cdr3_nt: TGTGCCTGGAGCCGGACATCCAACCCTGAAGCTTTCTTT; cdr3_aa: CAWSRTSNPEAFF